What follows describes a single T cell receptor (beta chain). This sample is part of a study of blood T cell repertoires in COVID-19. Looking at the study overall: Some COVID-19 samples were acute and others convalescent; all came from the United States, Italy and Spain. Nucleic acid was either cDNA or gDNA, and it came from T cells, B-cell-depleted T cells, or PBMCs.

Enrollment of patients from Seattle took place during active infection, with longitudinal follow-up. This CDR3 region has 13 residues. J gave up 5 bases and V 4 bases, and 3 bases lay outside the gene matches. Source study methods: By means of reference gene primer amplification, nucleated cell counts were estimated. The data were produced by immunoSEQ multiplex PCR, yet TCRdb's version contains in-frame clones alone and is incomplete. That table furnishes V, J and clone size, whereas the DNA furnished D and trimming. The sample contains a few hundred thousand clones, approximately 90% of which appear only once.

What was sequenced was peripheral blood. The origin of this receptor is a woman aged 60-75 years with COVID-19, enrolled during active disease. The chain recombines TRBV12-3 or TRBV12-4 with TRBJ2-7; 9 bases agree with TRBD1. CDR3 region: CASSWTGVDEQYF. CDR3 bases: TGTGCCAGCAGTTGGACAGGGGTCGACGAGCAGTACTTC.